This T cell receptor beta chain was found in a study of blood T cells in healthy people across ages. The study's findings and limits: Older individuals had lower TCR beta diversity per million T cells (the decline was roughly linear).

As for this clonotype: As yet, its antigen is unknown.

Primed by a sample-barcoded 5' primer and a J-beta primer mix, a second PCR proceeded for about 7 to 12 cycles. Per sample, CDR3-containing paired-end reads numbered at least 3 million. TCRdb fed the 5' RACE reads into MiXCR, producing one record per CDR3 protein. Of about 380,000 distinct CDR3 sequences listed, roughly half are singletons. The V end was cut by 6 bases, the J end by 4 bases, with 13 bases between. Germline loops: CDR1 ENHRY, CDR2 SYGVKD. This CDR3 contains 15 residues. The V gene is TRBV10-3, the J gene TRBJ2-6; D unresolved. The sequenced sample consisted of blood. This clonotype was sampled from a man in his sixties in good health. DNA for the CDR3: TGTGCCATCAGCCCCCCGAGTCGGGGGGCCAACGTCCTGACTTTC. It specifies CAISPPSRGANVLTF.